The 15 T cell receptor beta chains presented below share a single source sample, sequenced in a study of OX40 agonist ivuxolimab in advanced cancers. Method: immunoSEQ multiplex PCR; TCRdb's copy keeps in-frame clones and lacks some. The table has 50,000 to 75,000 clones, roughly 87% seen once. The specimen was CD4+ or CD8+ T cells sorted from blood, collected in a trial of the OX40 agonist ivuxolimab. Receptors originate from an adult with an advanced solid tumor such as melanoma, head and neck, liver or kidney cancer.

J is TRBJ2-5 and V is TRBV18, with TRBD1 matching over 9 bases. Germline CDR1 and CDR2: KGHSH and LQKENI. The CDR3 loop spans 16 amino acids. The ends lost 0 bases at V and 4 bases at J; junction bases unmatched: 6. Here the CDR3 reads CASSPPNRGRAETQYF. Here the CDR3 DNA reads TGTGCCAGCTCACCACCAAACAGGGGGCGCGCAGAGACCCAGTACTTC.

The V and J genes are TRBV7-2 and TRBJ2-1; the match to TRBD2 covers 10 bases. Unmatched junction bases numbered 10, after V lost 3 bases and J lost 5 bases. This CDR3 spans 17 amino acids. From germline, CDR1 is SGHTA and CDR2 FQGNSA. The CDR3 spells CASSLDAGTSDNNEQFF. CDR3 DNA: TGTGCCAGCAGCTTGGACGCCGGGACTAGCGACAACAATGAGCAGTTCTTC.

The chain is built from TRBV29-1 and TRBJ1-2, with D perhaps TRBD1 (5 bases). Trimming shortened V by 5 bases and J by 7 bases, and 17 bases separated the two germline ends. CDR1 and CDR2 (germline): SQVTM, ANQGSEA. The CDR3 extends over 13 amino acids. The CDR3 here is CSVRGAFEFGYTF. The CDR3 DNA sequence: TGCAGCGTTCGTGGGGCTTTTGAGTTTGGCTACACCTTC.

The rearrangement uses TRBV19 and TRBJ2-7; a possible D gene is TRBD1 (6 bases). The V end lost 5 bases, the J end lost 4 bases, and 24 bases lay between the germline ends. The CDR3 sequence is 17 residues long. Germline lookup yields CDR1 LNHDA and CDR2 SQIVND (reference sequence). CDR3 DNA sequence: TGTGCCAGTAGTCGCGAAGTAGGACAGCAACGCATATACGAGCAGTACTTC. Translation gives CASSREVGQQRIYEQYF.

The chain is built from TRBV6-5 and TRBJ1-5; the D gene is possibly TRBD1 (5 bases). Germline assignment: CDR1 MNHEY and CDR2 SVGAGI. This CDR3 has 14 residues. The V gene lost 6 bases and the J gene lost 7 bases, with 16 bases spanning the gap. The CDR3 DNA is TGTGCCAGCAGCCCTCTCAGGGATAGGCAGCCCCAGCATTTT. Its translation: CASSPLRDRQPQHF.

The chain combines TRBV5-1 with TRBJ1-4; D not certain. The germline CDR1 and CDR2 sequences are SGHRS and YFSETQ. Trimming left V 4 bases short and J 7 bases short, with 11 bases between. The CDR3 covers 13 residues. The CDR3 region has the DNA TGCGCCAGCAGCCCGAGGACCGGTGAAAAACTGTTTTTT. It yields the protein CASSPRTGEKLFF.

The chain employs TRBV6-1 and TRBJ1-4, with 8 bases that match TRBD1. Germline V CDR1 and CDR2: MNHNS, SASEGT. Trimming removed 4 bases from V and 7 bases from J; junction bases left unmatched: 5. The CDR3 runs to 14 residues. CDR3 in amino acids: CASSADRDGEKLFF. The CDR3 nucleotides are TGTGCCAGCAGTGCGGACAGGGATGGTGAAAAACTGTTTTTT.

V and J are TRBV7-9 and TRBJ1-5, with D possibly TRBD1 on 6 matching bases. The V gene's germline CDR1 is SEHNR and CDR2 FQNEAQ (reference sequence). The CDR3 has 16 residues. V lost 6 bases and J 0 bases, leaving 15 bases between the germline ends. The CDR3 sequence: CASSKGGPNSNQPQHF. DNA for the CDR3: TGTGCCAGCAGTAAGGGGGGCCCGAATAGCAATCAGCCCCAGCATTTT.

The V call is TRBV18, the J call TRBJ2-3; D is undetermined. This CDR3 contains 12 residues. Per germline, CDR1 KGHSH and CDR2 LQKENI. Trimming removed 5 bases from V and 2 bases from J, with 5 bases in between. The CDR3 sequence: CASSETTDTQYF. CDR3 bases: TGTGCCAGCTCAGAGACCACAGATACGCAGTATTTT.

The chain joins TRBV12-5 to TRBJ1-4; D call uncertain. The CDR3 is 13 amino acids. V lost 6 bases and J lost 6, with 11 bases in between. The germline CDR1 and CDR2 sequences are LGHNT and FRNRAP. CDR3 sequence reads: CASGSDAHEKLFF. The CDR3 DNA sequence: TGTGCTAGTGGCTCCGACGCACATGAAAAACTGTTTTTT.

The chain carries TRBV5-8 and TRBJ1-5; D not certain. The CDR3 has 14 residues. V was trimmed by 4 bases and J by 0 bases, leaving 8 bases between them. Germline CDR1 reads SGHTS; CDR2 reads YDEGEE. In DNA form, the CDR3 reads TGTGCCAGCAGCCTGACACATAGCAATCAGCCCCAGCATTTT. Protein product: CASSLTHSNQPQHF.

A single count supports this clone. The chain links TRBV11-2 to TRBJ1-1, with TRBD1 matching 7 bases. The CDR3 length is 15 residues. CDR1 is SGHAT, CDR2 FQNNGV, per germline. V dropped 0 bases and J dropped 7; count of bases not matched to a gene: 8. DNA for the CDR3: TGTGCCAGCAGCTTAGAGAAGGGGGCGCGGGGTGAAGCTTTCTTT. Residues: CASSLEKGARGEAFF.

The chain joins TRBV7-9 to TRBJ1-2, with 8 bases aligning to TRBD1. V gave up 5 bases and J gave up 4 bases; unmatched junction bases: 12. Germline V gene sequence: CDR1 SEHNR, CDR2 FQNEAQ (reference sequence). This CDR3 comprises 16 residues. The chain's CDR3 is CASSPLGQGFTYGYTF. The CDR3, as DNA: TGTGCCAGCAGCCCACTCGGACAGGGTTTCACCTATGGCTACACCTTC.

The J gene is TRBJ1-2, the V gene TRBV6-1, with 8 nucleotides matching TRBD1. Germline V gene data show CDR1 as MNHNS and CDR2 as SASEGT. The ends lost 7 bases at V and 2 bases at J; junction bases unmatched: 6. The CDR3 consists of 14 residues. Here the CDR3 DNA reads TGTGCCAGCACGACAGGGGAGAGGAACTATGGCTACACCTTC. This codes for CASTTGERNYGYTF.

In regard to this clone: The same CDR3 is also encoded by other DNA sequences in this sample. The chain is built from TRBV18 and TRBJ2-5; D gene uncertain. The CDR3 loop spans 11 amino acids. Looked up from germline, CDR1 is KGHSH and CDR2 is LQKENI. Trimming shortened V by 2 bases and J by 4 bases, and 2 bases separated the two germline ends. CDR3 bases: TGTGCCAGCTCACCAAGAGAGACCCAGTACTTC. Protein: CASSPRETQYF.